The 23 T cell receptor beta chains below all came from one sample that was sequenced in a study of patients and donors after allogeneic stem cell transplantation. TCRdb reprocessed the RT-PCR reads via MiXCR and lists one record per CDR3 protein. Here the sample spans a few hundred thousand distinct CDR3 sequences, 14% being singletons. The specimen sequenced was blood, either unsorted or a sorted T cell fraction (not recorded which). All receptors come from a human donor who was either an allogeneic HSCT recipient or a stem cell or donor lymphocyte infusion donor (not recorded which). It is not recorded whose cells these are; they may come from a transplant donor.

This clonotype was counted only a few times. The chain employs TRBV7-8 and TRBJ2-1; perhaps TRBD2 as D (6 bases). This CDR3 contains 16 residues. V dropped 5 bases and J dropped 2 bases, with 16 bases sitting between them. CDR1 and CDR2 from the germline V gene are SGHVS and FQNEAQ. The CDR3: CASSVVVIAAYNEQFF. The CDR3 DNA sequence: TGTGCCAGCAGCGTCGTCGTGATAGCGGCCTACAATGAGCAGTTCTTC.

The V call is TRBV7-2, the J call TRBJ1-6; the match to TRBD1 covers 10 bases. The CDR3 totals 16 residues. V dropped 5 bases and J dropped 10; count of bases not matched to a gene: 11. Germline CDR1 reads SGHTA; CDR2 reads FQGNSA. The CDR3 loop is CASSLSGTGDGSPLHF. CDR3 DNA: TGTGCCAGCAGCCTATCCGGGACAGGGGATGGATCACCCCTCCACTTT.

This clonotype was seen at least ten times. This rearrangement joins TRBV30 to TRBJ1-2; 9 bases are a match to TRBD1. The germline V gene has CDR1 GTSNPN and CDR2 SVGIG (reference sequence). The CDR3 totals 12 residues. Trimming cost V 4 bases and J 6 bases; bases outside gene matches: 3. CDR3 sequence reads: CAWTNRGHGYTF. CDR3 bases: TGTGCCTGGACGAACAGGGGGCATGGCTACACCTTC.

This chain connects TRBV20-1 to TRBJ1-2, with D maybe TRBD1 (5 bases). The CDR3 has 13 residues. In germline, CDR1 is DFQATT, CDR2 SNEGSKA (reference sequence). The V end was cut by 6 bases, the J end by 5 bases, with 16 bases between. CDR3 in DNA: TGCAGTGCCGCGGCCGGGACGGATTATGGCTACACCTTC. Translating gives CSAAAGTDYGYTF.

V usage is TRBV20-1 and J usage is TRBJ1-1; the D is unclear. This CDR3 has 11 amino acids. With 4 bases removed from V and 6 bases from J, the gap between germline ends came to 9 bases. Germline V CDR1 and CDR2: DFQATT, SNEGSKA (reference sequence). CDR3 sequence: CSAIQRPEAFF. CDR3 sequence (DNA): TGCAGTGCTATTCAACGACCTGAAGCTTTCTTT.

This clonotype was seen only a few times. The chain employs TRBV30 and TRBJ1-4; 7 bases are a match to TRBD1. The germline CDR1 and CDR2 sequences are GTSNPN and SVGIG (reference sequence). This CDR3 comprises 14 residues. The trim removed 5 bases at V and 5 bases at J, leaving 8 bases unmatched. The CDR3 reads CAWATGDLNEKLFF. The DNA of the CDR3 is TGTGCCTGGGCAACAGGGGATTTGAATGAAAAACTGTTTTTT.

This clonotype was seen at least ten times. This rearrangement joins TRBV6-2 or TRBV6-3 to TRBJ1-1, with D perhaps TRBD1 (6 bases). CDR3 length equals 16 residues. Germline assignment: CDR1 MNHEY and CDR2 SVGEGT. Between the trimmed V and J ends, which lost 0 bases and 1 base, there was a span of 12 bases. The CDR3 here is CASSYSIRDKNTEAFF. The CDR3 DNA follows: TGTGCCAGCAGTTACTCGATTCGGGACAAGAACACTGAAGCTTTCTTT.

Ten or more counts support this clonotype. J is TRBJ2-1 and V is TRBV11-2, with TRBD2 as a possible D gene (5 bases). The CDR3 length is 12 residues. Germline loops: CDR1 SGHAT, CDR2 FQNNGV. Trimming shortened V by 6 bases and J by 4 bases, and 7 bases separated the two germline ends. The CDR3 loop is CASSRGYNEQFF. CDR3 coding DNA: TGTGCCAGCAGTCGGGGTTACAATGAGCAGTTCTTC.

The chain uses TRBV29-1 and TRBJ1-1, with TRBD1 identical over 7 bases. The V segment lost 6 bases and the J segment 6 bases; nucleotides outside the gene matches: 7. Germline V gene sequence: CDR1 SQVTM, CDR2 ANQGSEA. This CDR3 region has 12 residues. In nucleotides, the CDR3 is TGCAGCGTCGATAAGCAGGGGGCTGAAGCTTTCTTT. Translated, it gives CSVDKQGAEAFF.

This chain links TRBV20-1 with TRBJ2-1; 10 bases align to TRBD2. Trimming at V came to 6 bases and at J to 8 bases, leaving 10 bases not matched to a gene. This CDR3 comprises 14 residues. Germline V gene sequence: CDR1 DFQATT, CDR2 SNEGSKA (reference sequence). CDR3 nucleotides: TGCAGTGCCAAAACTAGCGGGAATAGCTATGAGCAGTTCTTC. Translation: CSAKTSGNSYEQFF.

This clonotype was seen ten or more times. CDR3 in DNA: TGTGCCAGCTCACCGGGAGGGGGGAATGAGCAGTTCTTC. The encoded protein is CASSPGGGNEQFF. The gene calls are TRBV18 and TRBJ2-1; D possibly corresponds to TRBD2 (7 bases). The CDR3 is made up of 13 amino acids. With 3 bases removed from V and 7 bases from J, the gap between germline ends came to 10 bases. Germline CDR1 is KGHSH and CDR2 is LQKENI. Drawing the rest from reference TRBV18 and TRBJ2-1, the complete variable domain is NAGVMQNPRHLVRRRGQEARLRCSPMKGHSHVYWYRQLPEEGLKFMVYLQKENIIDESGMPKERFSAEFPKEGPSILRIQQVVRGDSAAYFCASSPGGGNEQFFGPGTRLTVL.

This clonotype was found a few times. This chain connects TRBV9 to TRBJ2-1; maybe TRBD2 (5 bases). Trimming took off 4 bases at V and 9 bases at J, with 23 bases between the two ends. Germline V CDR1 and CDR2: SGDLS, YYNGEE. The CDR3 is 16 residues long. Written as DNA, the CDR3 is TGTGCCAGCAGCCACCGAGGCAGCCCGGGGTCTAGTGAGCAGTTCTTC. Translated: CASSHRGSPGSSEQFF.

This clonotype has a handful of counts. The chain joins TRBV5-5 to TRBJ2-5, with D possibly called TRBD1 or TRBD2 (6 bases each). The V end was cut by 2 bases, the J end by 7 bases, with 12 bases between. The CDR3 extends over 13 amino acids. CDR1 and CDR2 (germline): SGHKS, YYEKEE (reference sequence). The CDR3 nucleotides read TGTGCCAGCAGCTTAAACAGGGAGGTGACCCAGTACTTC. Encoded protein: CASSLNREVTQYF.

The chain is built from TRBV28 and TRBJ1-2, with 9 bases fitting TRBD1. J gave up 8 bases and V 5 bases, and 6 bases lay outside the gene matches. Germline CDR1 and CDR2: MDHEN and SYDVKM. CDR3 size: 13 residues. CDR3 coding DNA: TGTGCCAGCAGTACCCGGGACAGGGAGGGCTACACCTTC. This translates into CASSTRDREGYTF.

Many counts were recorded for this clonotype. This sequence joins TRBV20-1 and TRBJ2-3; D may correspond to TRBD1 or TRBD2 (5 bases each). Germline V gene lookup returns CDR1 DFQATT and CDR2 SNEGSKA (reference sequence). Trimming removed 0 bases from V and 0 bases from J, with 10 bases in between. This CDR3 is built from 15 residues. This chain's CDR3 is CSARDPGRSTDTQYF. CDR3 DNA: TGCAGTGCTAGAGACCCGGGACGAAGCACAGATACGCAGTATTTT.

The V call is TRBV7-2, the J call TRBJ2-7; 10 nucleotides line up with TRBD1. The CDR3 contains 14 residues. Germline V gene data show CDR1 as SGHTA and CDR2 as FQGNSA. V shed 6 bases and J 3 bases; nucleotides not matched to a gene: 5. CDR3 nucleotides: TGTGCCAGCAGTTTGACAGGGGGCGTCTACGAGCAGTACTTC. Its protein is CASSLTGGVYEQYF.

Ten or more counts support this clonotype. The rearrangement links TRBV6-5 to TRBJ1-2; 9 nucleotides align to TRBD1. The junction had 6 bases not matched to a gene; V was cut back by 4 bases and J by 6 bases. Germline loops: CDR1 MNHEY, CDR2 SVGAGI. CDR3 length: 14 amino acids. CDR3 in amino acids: CASSSRGQGHGYTF. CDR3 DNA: TGTGCCAGCAGTTCTAGGGGACAGGGTCATGGCTACACCTTC.

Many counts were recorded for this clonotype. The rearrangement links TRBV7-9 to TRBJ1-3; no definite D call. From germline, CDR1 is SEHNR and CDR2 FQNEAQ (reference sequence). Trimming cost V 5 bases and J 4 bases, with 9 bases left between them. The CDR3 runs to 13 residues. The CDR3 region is CASSPRVGNTIYF. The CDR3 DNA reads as TGTGCCAGCAGCCCAAGGGTCGGAAACACCATATATTTT.

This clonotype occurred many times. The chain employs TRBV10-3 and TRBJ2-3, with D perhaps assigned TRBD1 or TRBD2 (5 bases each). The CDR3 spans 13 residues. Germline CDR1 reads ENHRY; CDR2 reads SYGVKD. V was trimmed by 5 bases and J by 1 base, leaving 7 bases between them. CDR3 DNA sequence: TGTGCCATCAGTTTGGGGGGCACAGATACGCAGTATTTT. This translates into CAISLGGTDTQYF.

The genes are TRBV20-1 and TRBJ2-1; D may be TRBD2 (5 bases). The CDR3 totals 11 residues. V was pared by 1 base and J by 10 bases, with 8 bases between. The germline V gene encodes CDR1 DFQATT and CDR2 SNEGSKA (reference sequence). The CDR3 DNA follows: TGCAGTGCTAGAGCGAAGCGGGAGCAGTTCTTC. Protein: CSARAKREQFF.

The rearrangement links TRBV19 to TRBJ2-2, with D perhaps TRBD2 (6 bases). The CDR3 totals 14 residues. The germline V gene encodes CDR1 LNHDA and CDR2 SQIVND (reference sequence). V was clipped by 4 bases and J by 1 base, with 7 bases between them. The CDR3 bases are TGTGCCAGTAGTACGGGGGTGAACACCGGGGAGCTGTTTTTT. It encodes CASSTGVNTGELFF.

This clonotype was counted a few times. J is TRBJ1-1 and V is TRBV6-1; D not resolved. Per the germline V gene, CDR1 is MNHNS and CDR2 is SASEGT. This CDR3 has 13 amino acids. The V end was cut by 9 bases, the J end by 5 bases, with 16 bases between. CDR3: CASTVTLGTEAFF. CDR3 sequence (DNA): TGTGCCAGTACAGTCACCCTGGGGACTGAAGCTTTCTTT.

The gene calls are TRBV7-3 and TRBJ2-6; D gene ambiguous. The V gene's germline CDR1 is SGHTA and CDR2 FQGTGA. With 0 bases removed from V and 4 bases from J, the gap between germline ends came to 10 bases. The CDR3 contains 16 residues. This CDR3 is CASSLTPTLGANVLTF. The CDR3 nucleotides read TGTGCCAGCAGCTTAACCCCGACCCTAGGGGCCAACGTCCTGACTTTC.